These T cell receptor beta chains were read from a single sample in a study of response to subunit inactivated influenza vaccine. TCRdb re-called the RT-PCR reads with MiXCR, one entry per CDR3 protein. The sample carries hundreds of thousands of distinct CDR3 sequences, around 13% recorded once. The material sequenced was PBMCs from blood, taken 40 to 50 days after vaccination. Every receptor here comes from a man in his fifties who received an inactivated influenza vaccine. The CDR3 runs from the conserved cysteine through the conserved F or W. A D gene is named only where the DNA matches it firmly. Size is stated for part of the rows, as once, few or many counts, or as a class when the clone is expanded.

len: 16; d_gene: -; abundance: -; v_gene: TRBV11-3; j_gene: TRBJ2-5; CDR3aa: CASSLRATKGKETQYF; CDR3nt: TGTGCCAGCAGCTTAAGAGCGACAAAAGGGAAAGAGACCCAGTACTTC
len: 16; d_gene: -; abundance: -; v_gene: TRBV9; j_gene: TRBJ2-3; CDR3aa: CASSVEGQTPRDTQYF; CDR3nt: TGTGCCAGCAGCGTAGAGGGCCAGACCCCGAGGGATACGCAGTATTTT
len: 15; d_gene: -; abundance: -; v_gene: TRBV20-1; j_gene: TRBJ2-7; CDR3aa: CSARRGRGRGREQYF; CDR3nt: TGCAGTGCTAGAAGGGGCAGGGGGCGCGGGAGGGAGCAGTACTTC
len: 15; d_gene: TRBD2; abundance: few; v_gene: TRBV20-1; j_gene: TRBJ2-5; CDR3aa: CSANDRKRGGETQYF; CDR3nt: TGCAGTGCCAATGACCGGAAGCGGGGTGGGGAGACCCAGTACTTC
len: 12; d_gene: TRBD1; abundance: few; v_gene: TRBV12-3/TRBV12-4; j_gene: TRBJ2-7; CDR3aa: CASSFTSGGPYF; CDR3nt: TGTGCCAGCAGTTTCACCTCAGGGGGCCCGTACTTC
len: 13; d_gene: -; abundance: many; v_gene: TRBV12-3/TRBV12-4; j_gene: TRBJ2-5; CDR3aa: CASSPFSQETQYF; CDR3nt: TGTGCCAGCAGTCCCTTCTCCCAAGAGACCCAGTACTTC
len: 15; d_gene: TRBD1; abundance: few; v_gene: TRBV10-3; j_gene: TRBJ2-1; CDR3aa: CAIKLTGGLGNEQFF; CDR3nt: TGTGCCATCAAACTGACAGGGGGCTTAGGCAATGAGCAGTTCTTC
len: 18; d_gene: TRBD2; abundance: -; v_gene: TRBV11-1; j_gene: TRBJ2-6; CDR3aa: CASSLGLAALSGANVLTF; CDR3nt: TGTGCCAGCAGCTTGGGACTAGCGGCCCTCTCTGGGGCCAACGTCCTGACTTTC
len: 15; d_gene: TRBD1; abundance: many; v_gene: TRBV7-2; j_gene: TRBJ1-2; CDR3aa: CASSATGGGNYGYTF; CDR3nt: TGTGCCAGCAGCGCGACAGGGGGTGGGAACTATGGCTACACCTTC
len: 16; d_gene: TRBD1; abundance: few; v_gene: TRBV18; j_gene: TRBJ2-1; CDR3aa: CASSLTGAHTYNEQFF; CDR3nt: TGTGCCAGCTCACTGACAGGGGCCCACACCTACAATGAGCAGTTCTTC
len: 14; d_gene: TRBD1; abundance: -; v_gene: TRBV3-1; j_gene: TRBJ2-1; CDR3aa: CASSPGQRDNEQFF; CDR3nt: TGTGCCAGCAGCCCGGGACAGAGAGACAATGAGCAGTTCTTC
len: 12; d_gene: -; abundance: many; v_gene: TRBV12-3/TRBV12-4; j_gene: TRBJ2-2; CDR3aa: CASNEGGGELFF; CDR3nt: TGTGCCAGCAACGAGGGGGGTGGGGAGCTGTTTTTT
len: 15; d_gene: TRBD1; abundance: -; v_gene: TRBV28; j_gene: TRBJ2-3; CDR3aa: CASSLPGQGTDTQYF; CDR3nt: TGTGCCAGCAGTCTACCGGGACAGGGCACAGATACGCAGTATTTT
len: 14; d_gene: TRBD1; abundance: many; v_gene: TRBV20-1; j_gene: TRBJ1-5; CDR3aa: CSARTGRSNQPQHF; CDR3nt: TGCAGTGCAAGGACAGGGCGAAGCAATCAGCCCCAGCATTTT
len: 15; d_gene: -; abundance: -; v_gene: TRBV11-1; j_gene: TRBJ2-2; CDR3aa: CASSDPNRDTGELFF; CDR3nt: TGTGCCAGCAGCGACCCAAACAGGGACACCGGGGAGCTGTTTTTT
len: 17; d_gene: -; abundance: -; v_gene: TRBV6-1; j_gene: TRBJ2-5; CDR3aa: CASSHGAATPAQETQYF; CDR3nt: TGTGCCAGCAGCCACGGGGCAGCAACCCCCGCACAAGAGACCCAGTACTTC
len: 16; d_gene: TRBD2; abundance: -; v_gene: TRBV7-2; j_gene: TRBJ2-3; CDR3aa: CASSLPAGFFTDTQYF; CDR3nt: TGTGCCAGCAGCTTACCAGCGGGGTTCTTCACAGATACGCAGTATTTT
len: 14; d_gene: TRBD1; abundance: -; v_gene: TRBV6-1; j_gene: TRBJ2-1; CDR3aa: CASSKTGFGNEQFF; CDR3nt: TGTGCCAGCAGTAAGACAGGGTTTGGTAATGAGCAGTTCTTC
len: 13; d_gene: -; abundance: few; v_gene: TRBV7-8; j_gene: TRBJ2-5; CDR3aa: CASSLNQMETQYF; CDR3nt: TGTGCCAGCAGCTTGAACCAGATGGAGACCCAGTACTTC
len: 15; d_gene: TRBD1; abundance: few; v_gene: TRBV18; j_gene: TRBJ2-7; CDR3aa: CASSPLPGQAYEQYF; CDR3nt: TGTGCCAGCTCACCTCTACCGGGACAGGCCTACGAGCAGTACTTC
len: 13; d_gene: -; abundance: many; v_gene: TRBV12-3/TRBV12-4; j_gene: TRBJ1-2; CDR3aa: CASSSEVNYGYTF; CDR3nt: TGTGCCAGCAGTTCCGAGGTGAACTATGGCTACACCTTC
len: 18; d_gene: TRBD2; abundance: -; v_gene: TRBV20-1; j_gene: TRBJ2-7; CDR3aa: CSARGVRLAGVVSYEQYF; CDR3nt: TGCAGTGCTAGAGGCGTGAGACTAGCGGGAGTTGTCTCCTACGAGCAGTACTTC
len: 14; d_gene: -; abundance: -; v_gene: TRBV5-1; j_gene: TRBJ2-5; CDR3aa: CASSLGWLKETQYF; CDR3nt: TGCGCCAGCAGCTTGGGTTGGCTTAAAGAGACCCAGTACTTC
len: 14; d_gene: -; abundance: many; v_gene: TRBV12-3/TRBV12-4; j_gene: TRBJ2-3; CDR3aa: CASSFGGDGDTQYF; CDR3nt: TGTGCCAGCAGTTTTGGCGGTGACGGGGATACGCAGTATTTT
len: 16; d_gene: -; abundance: -; v_gene: TRBV4-2; j_gene: TRBJ2-1; CDR3aa: CASSPGSDGDYNEQFF; CDR3nt: TGTGCCAGCAGCCCCGGGTCAGACGGAGATTACAATGAGCAGTTCTTC
len: 14; d_gene: TRBD2; abundance: many; v_gene: TRBV28; j_gene: TRBJ2-7; CDR3aa: CASSLELAGDEQYF; CDR3nt: TGTGCCAGCAGTTTGGAACTAGCGGGAGACGAGCAGTACTTC
len: 14; d_gene: -; abundance: -; v_gene: TRBV4-1; j_gene: TRBJ1-5; CDR3aa: CASSSLGRGRPQHF; CDR3nt: TGCGCCAGCAGCTCGCTCGGGCGGGGACGGCCCCAGCATTTT
len: 15; d_gene: -; abundance: few; v_gene: TRBV12-3/TRBV12-4; j_gene: TRBJ2-3; CDR3aa: CASSLRGIGTDTQYF; CDR3nt: TGTGCCAGCAGTTTAAGGGGGATCGGCACAGATACGCAGTATTTT
len: 13; d_gene: -; abundance: few; v_gene: TRBV28; j_gene: TRBJ2-7; CDR3aa: CASKGRTSYEQYF; CDR3nt: TGTGCCAGCAAGGGGAGAACCTCCTACGAGCAGTACTTC
len: 13; d_gene: -; abundance: -; v_gene: TRBV5-1; j_gene: TRBJ2-2; CDR3aa: CASSLGRQGELFF; CDR3nt: TGCGCCAGCAGCTTGGGGCGGCAGGGGGAGCTGTTTTTT
len: 14; d_gene: -; abundance: many; v_gene: TRBV7-2; j_gene: TRBJ1-5; CDR3aa: CASSLKGSNQPQHF; CDR3nt: TGTGCCAGCAGCTTAAAGGGCTCCAATCAGCCCCAGCATTTT
len: 16; d_gene: TRBD2; abundance: -; v_gene: TRBV7-2; j_gene: TRBJ2-2; CDR3aa: CASTSYSGRDTGELFF; CDR3nt: TGTGCCAGCACCTCTTATAGCGGGAGGGACACCGGGGAGCTGTTTTTT
len: 15; d_gene: TRBD2; abundance: -; v_gene: TRBV5-1; j_gene: TRBJ2-3; CDR3aa: CASRLLASKPDTQYF; CDR3nt: TGCGCCAGCAGGTTACTAGCGTCTAAACCAGATACGCAGTATTTT
len: 15; d_gene: -; abundance: -; v_gene: TRBV20-1; j_gene: TRBJ1-6; CDR3aa: CSAGDESSYNSPLHF; CDR3nt: TGCAGTGCCGGGGACGAGAGCTCCTATAATTCACCCCTCCACTTT
len: 15; d_gene: TRBD2; abundance: -; v_gene: TRBV7-3; j_gene: TRBJ2-7; CDR3aa: CASSLIGGSQYEQYF; CDR3nt: TGTGCCAGCAGCTTAATTGGCGGGAGTCAGTACGAGCAGTACTTC
len: 11; d_gene: -; abundance: many; v_gene: TRBV10-3; j_gene: TRBJ2-7; CDR3aa: CAISDLDEQYF; CDR3nt: TGTGCCATCAGTGATCTAGACGAGCAGTACTTC
len: 16; d_gene: -; abundance: -; v_gene: TRBV7-9; j_gene: TRBJ2-3; CDR3aa: CASRGRLFSGTDTQYF; CDR3nt: TGTGCCAGCAGAGGGAGACTTTTCTCTGGCACAGATACGCAGTATTTT
len: 16; d_gene: -; abundance: few; v_gene: TRBV10-3; j_gene: TRBJ2-3; CDR3aa: CAISEFGGASTDTQYF; CDR3nt: TGTGCCATCAGTGAGTTCGGGGGAGCTAGCACAGATACGCAGTATTTT
len: 13; d_gene: TRBD1; abundance: -; v_gene: TRBV12-5; j_gene: TRBJ2-1; CDR3aa: CASGLAGGHEQFF; CDR3nt: TGTGCTAGTGGCTTGGCAGGGGGTCACGAGCAGTTCTTC
len: 18; d_gene: TRBD1; abundance: -; v_gene: TRBV27; j_gene: TRBJ2-2; CDR3aa: CASSSNRGAGRSTGELFF; CDR3nt: TGTGCCAGCAGTTCGAACAGGGGCGCCGGGCGCAGCACCGGGGAGCTGTTTTTT